Below, 28 T cell receptor beta chains from the same sample are listed, as sequenced in a study of regulatory T cells in long-lasting Graves disease. Time point here: newly diagnosed GD, antithyroid drugs for less than 3 months. From RNA extracted from PBMCs, the TCR library was made. In building TCR beta libraries, iRepertoire HTBI primers were used together with Arm-PCR of CDR3 regions. TCRdb reprocessed the multiplex PCR reads with MiXCR, giving one entry per CDR3 protein. The sample lists 400,000 to 450,000 distinct CDR3 sequences, roughly 15% seen once, with about 10% in the top ten. These records were also assigned to another study, of T cells in Graves' hyperthyroidism and ophthalmopathy.

The sequenced sample was peripheral blood mononuclear cells (PBMCs), obtained at new diagnosis, from a patient treated with antithyroid drugs. Receptors originate from a woman aged 25 to 39 with Graves disease.

This clonotype turned up a few times. This CDR3 reads CATRGSGGVGELFF. The DNA for the CDR3 is TGTGCCACCAGAGGGTCCGGGGGCGTCGGGGAGCTGTTTTTT. The chain is built from TRBV24-1 and TRBJ2-2; D is possibly TRBD1 or TRBD2 (6 bases each). Between the trimmed V and J ends, which lost 7 bases and 7 bases, there was a span of 15 bases. This CDR3 has 14 amino acids. Germline-derived CDR1 and CDR2 are KGHDR and SFDVKD.

The CDR3 loop is CASSLGGEPELFF. CDR3 in DNA: TGTGCCAGCAGCTTAGGAGGGGAGCCCGAGCTGTTTTTT. The chain couples TRBV11-2 to TRBJ2-2; D might be TRBD1 or TRBD2, each matching 5 bases. Per germline, CDR1 SGHAT and CDR2 FQNNGV. The CDR3 covers 13 residues. V was trimmed by 1 base and J by 11 bases, leaving 11 bases between them.

There are a few counts of this clonotype. One end of the junction fails to match germline, which may point to a read error. The chain is built from TRBV20-1 and TRBJ2-5, with 12 bases fitting TRBD2. Germline CDR1 DFQATT, CDR2 SNEGSKA (reference sequence). The length of the CDR3 is 20 residues. In nucleotides, the CDR3 is TGCAGTGCTAGTGCCCCCCTCTGGACTAGCGGGACGGTTCCGTTAGAGACCCGGTACTTC. This codes for CSASAPLWTSGTVPLETRYF.

Ten or more counts support this clonotype. This rearrangement joins TRBV7-9 to TRBJ2-3; no definite D call. The CDR3 spans 10 residues. Germline CDR1 and CDR2: SEHNR and FQNEAQ (reference sequence). V lost 2 bases and J 7 bases, leaving 1 base between the germline ends. DNA for the CDR3: TGTGCCAGCAGCTTAAATACGCAGTATTTT. It codes for CASSLNTQYF. The whole variable domain, filled in from reference TRBV7-9 and TRBJ2-3, reads DTGVSQNPRHKITKRGQNVTFRCDPISEHNRLYWYRQTLGQGPEFLTYFQNEAQLEKSRLLSDRFSAERPKGSFSTLEIQRTEQGDSAMYLCASSLNTQYFGPGTRLTVL.

This clonotype showed up many times. This chain connects TRBV7-3 to TRBJ2-3, with a possible D match to TRBD2 (5 bases). The CDR3 sequence is 16 residues long. The V end lost 5 bases, the J end lost 0 bases, and 15 bases lay between the germline ends. CDR1 SGHTA and CDR2 FQGTGA come from the germline V gene. CDR3 sequence: CASSLNGAVSTDTQYF. CDR3 in DNA: TGTGCCAGCAGCCTTAACGGAGCGGTTAGCACAGATACGCAGTATTTT.

CDR3 in amino acids: CAIRAGTRNSYEQYF. The CDR3 region has the DNA TGTGCCATCAGGGCCGGGACACGGAACTCCTACGAGCAGTACTTC. The chain recombines TRBV10-3 with TRBJ2-7, with D tentatively TRBD1 (6 bases). CDR1 is ENHRY, CDR2 SYGVKD, per germline. The length of the CDR3 is 15 residues. Trimming pared 6 bases from V and 0 bases from J, leaving 15 bases between.

This sequence joins TRBV20-1 and TRBJ2-1, with TRBD2 identical over 14 bases. Germline V CDR1 and CDR2: DFQATT, SNEGSKA (reference sequence). With 6 bases clipped from V and 11 bases from J, the junction kept 3 bases outside the gene matches. There are 12 residues in the CDR3. CDR3 residues: CSAGTSGSKQFF. CDR3 sequence (DNA): TGCAGTGCCGGGACTAGCGGGAGTAAGCAGTTCTTC.

This clonotype was counted between two and nine times. This chain uses TRBV5-1 with TRBJ1-6; D possibly corresponds to TRBD1 (5 bases). The CDR3 totals 14 residues. Between the trimmed V and J ends, which lost 0 bases and 10 bases, there was a span of 11 bases. Germline V gene sequence: CDR1 SGHRS, CDR2 YFSETQ. The CDR3 loop is CASSLAGYGSPLHF. The CDR3 bases are TGCGCCAGCAGCTTGGCAGGGTATGGGTCACCCCTCCACTTT.

Details on this clonotype: This sequence is one base from a far larger clone and is likely a read error. This sequence joins TRBV20-1 and TRBJ2-5, with a tentative D call TRBD1 (6 bases). CDR3 length: 13 amino acids. Deletions cut 5 bases from V and 11 bases from J, with 21 bases between. Germline V gene sequence: CDR1 DFQATT, CDR2 SNEGSKA (reference sequence). The DNA for the CDR3 is TGCAGTGCTCCCCCTGGGGGCAGCAATGAGCAGTACTTC. Residues: CSAPPGGSNEQYF.

The chain couples TRBV6-5 to TRBJ1-5; the D gene is possibly TRBD1 (6 bases). From germline, CDR1 is MNHEY and CDR2 SVGAGI. The V gene lost 2 bases and the J gene lost 9 bases, with 17 bases spanning the gap. CDR3 length equals 15 residues. The CDR3 DNA reads as TGTGCCAGCAGTTACGGGGGTGGTGGGACAAGGCCCCAGCATTTT. It codes for CASSYGGGGTRPQHF.

The sample holds a few counts of this clonotype. This rearrangement joins TRBV7-9 to TRBJ1-6; TRBD1 agrees at 7 bases. The CDR3 consists of 15 residues. CDR1 is SEHNR and CDR2 is FQNEAQ in the germline V gene (reference sequence). Germline trimming cut 0 bases from V and 9 bases from J; bases unmatched to any gene: 5. The CDR3 DNA is TGTGCCAGCAGCTTAGCCCCAGGGGGGGGTTCACCCCTCCACTTT. Translation gives CASSLAPGGGSPLHF.

The J gene is TRBJ2-1, the V gene TRBV12-5; 10 positions match TRBD1. The CDR3 is 14 residues long. J lost 6 bases, V lost 3 bases, and 2 bases had no gene match. Germline V gene lookup returns CDR1 LGHNT and CDR2 FRNRAP. The CDR3 region has the DNA TGTGCTAGTGGTTTCGGGACAGGGGTCAATGAGCAGTTCTTC. Protein sequence: CASGFGTGVNEQFF. Filled out from reference TRBV12-5 and TRBJ2-1, the complete variable domain reads DARVTQTPRHKVTEMGQEVTMRCQPILGHNTVFWYRQTMMQGLELLAYFRNRAPLDDSGMPKDRFSAEMPDATLATLKIQPSEPRDSAVYFCASGFGTGVNEQFFGPGTRLTVL.

This clonotype was seen ten or more times. The V and J genes are TRBV5-1 and TRBJ1-3; D is possibly TRBD1 (5 bases). The germline V and J ends were trimmed by 0 bases and 6 bases, with 13 bases remaining between them. Germline values: CDR1 SGHRS, CDR2 YFSETQ. This CDR3 is built from 15 residues. CDR3 sequence (DNA): TGCGCCAGCAGCTTGGCCTCAGGGCCTCCAAACACCATATATTTT. Protein sequence: CASSLASGPPNTIYF.

This clonotype was seen ten or more times. The rearrangement links TRBV5-1 to TRBJ2-7, with 7 bases that match TRBD1. V shed 5 bases and J 6 bases; nucleotides not matched to a gene: 11. CDR1 and CDR2 (germline): SGHRS, YFSETQ. The CDR3 contains 14 residues. The CDR3 is CASRDRPPLGEQYF. For the CDR3, the DNA is TGCGCCAGCAGGGACAGGCCCCCTTTAGGCGAGCAGTACTTC.

This clonotype has only a few counts. This chain uses TRBV19 with TRBJ2-6; the match to TRBD1 covers 7 bases. V lost 9 bases to trimming and J lost 1 base; unmatched junction nucleotides: 6. CDR1 is LNHDA and CDR2 is SQIVND in the germline V gene (reference sequence). This CDR3 has 15 amino acids. CDR3: CASDDRASGANVLTF. The CDR3 nucleotides are TGTGCCAGCGACGACAGGGCGTCTGGGGCCAACGTCCTGACTTTC.

A remark on this clonotype: The junction does not match germline at one end; this may be a read error. The chain employs TRBV19 and TRBJ2-3; D ambiguous. The CDR3 totals 13 residues. CDR1 is LNHDA and CDR2 is SQIVND in the germline V gene (reference sequence). CDR3 in amino acids: CASSVETTDTQYF. The CDR3 bases are TGTGCCAGTAGTGTAGAGACCACAGATACGCAGTATTTT.

Many counts were recorded for this clonotype. This chain connects TRBV20-1 to TRBJ2-3; 10 bases line up with TRBD2. The germline gives CDR1 DFQATT, CDR2 SNEGSKA (reference sequence). After removal of 0 bases from V and 5 bases from J, the junction contained 5 bases not matched to a gene. The CDR3 sequence is 15 residues long. This chain's CDR3 is CSARDLAGARDTQYF. The DNA of the CDR3 is TGCAGTGCTAGAGATCTAGCGGGGGCCCGAGATACGCAGTATTTT.

This clonotype has ten or more counts. The rearrangement links TRBV28 to TRBJ2-5; 10 bases match TRBD1. CDR3 length: 15 residues. The germline CDR1 and CDR2 sequences are MDHEN and SYDVKM. The trim removed 8 bases at V and 3 bases at J, leaving 9 bases unmatched. The CDR3 loop is CASRRPGQGKETQYF. The DNA for the CDR3 is TGTGCCAGCCGAAGGCCGGGACAGGGGAAAGAGACCCAGTACTTC.

The rearrangement uses TRBV6-1 and TRBJ2-3, with TRBD2 matching over 7 bases. Germline loops: CDR1 MNHNS, CDR2 SASEGT. Losses at the gene ends were 5 bases for V and 0 bases for J; bases not matched to a gene: 5. The CDR3 runs to 15 residues. The CDR3 is CASSNSGPSTDTQYF. The CDR3 DNA reads as TGTGCCAGCAGTAATAGCGGGCCTAGCACAGATACGCAGTATTTT.

The V and J genes are TRBV20-1 and TRBJ2-7; TRBD2 agrees at 7 bases. There are 17 residues in the CDR3. The V and J ends lost 1 base and 1 base, in that order; junction bases with no gene match: 13. CDR1 is DFQATT, CDR2 SNEGSKA, per germline (reference sequence). The chain's CDR3 is CSARGGGGESTSYEQYF. The CDR3 DNA follows: TGCAGTGCTAGAGGTGGGGGGGGGGAGTCGACTTCCTACGAGCAGTACTTC.

V and J are TRBV7-6 and TRBJ2-7; D may be TRBD1 (7 bases). The length of the CDR3 is 16 residues. Trimming shortened V by 2 bases and J by 2 bases, and 16 bases separated the two germline ends. Germline V gene sequence: CDR1 SGHVS, CDR2 FNYEAQ. This chain's CDR3 is CASSLKAGGFPYEQYF. The CDR3, as DNA: TGTGCCAGCAGCTTAAAAGCAGGGGGGTTTCCCTACGAGCAGTACTTC.

This clonotype was detected ten times or more. J is TRBJ2-1 and V is TRBV28, with a possible D match to TRBD2 (5 bases). The CDR3 runs to 15 residues. Trimming took 6 bases from V and 2 from J, leaving 14 bases between them. Germline lookup yields CDR1 MDHEN and CDR2 SYDVKM. The chain's CDR3 is CASSRGLGTYNEQFF. The CDR3 coding sequence is TGTGCCAGCAGCCGCGGACTGGGGACCTACAATGAGCAGTTCTTC.

At least ten counts were recorded for this clonotype. The chain uses TRBV10-1 and TRBJ2-3; possibly TRBD2 for D (6 bases). With 8 bases removed from V and 1 base from J, the gap between germline ends came to 10 bases. CDR1 and CDR2 from the germline V gene are WNHNN and SYGVQD (reference sequence). CDR3 length equals 13 residues. The CDR3 protein is CASGPSGTDTQYF. DNA of the CDR3: TGCGCCAGCGGCCCTAGCGGCACAGATACGCAGTATTTT.

Remarks on this clonotype: This clone may be a read error of a much larger clone one base away. J is TRBJ2-1 and V is TRBV28; 12 bases align to TRBD1. With V trimmed by 4 bases and J by 10 bases, 8 bases remained unmatched. In germline, CDR1 is MDHEN, CDR2 SYDVKM. CDR3 size: 15 residues. DNA of the CDR3: TGTGCCAGCAGTTGGGGGACAGGGGGCCACTACGAGCAGTTCTTC. It encodes CASSWGTGGHYEQFF.

This clonotype was found many times. This sequence joins TRBV29-1 and TRBJ2-1; 10 bases agree with TRBD1. The germline V gene has CDR1 SQVTM and CDR2 ANQGSEA. V lost 4 bases to trimming and J lost 5 bases; unmatched junction nucleotides: 8. The CDR3 sequence is 15 residues long. This chain's CDR3 is CSVGGGQGPNNEQFF. As DNA, the CDR3 is TGCAGCGTTGGAGGGGGACAGGGGCCTAACAATGAGCAGTTCTTC.

This clonotype appeared many times. V usage is TRBV27 and J usage is TRBJ1-1; 12 positions match TRBD1. V lost 8 bases, J lost 6 bases, and 7 bases stayed unmatched. The germline V gene encodes CDR1 MNHEY and CDR2 SMNVEV (reference sequence). The CDR3 length is 14 residues. The CDR3 nucleotides read TGTGCCAGCGGGGGGACAGGGGGCGTGCCTGAAGCTTTCTTT. This sequence encodes CASGGTGGVPEAFF.

This clonotype was counted a few times. The chain joins TRBV10-3 to TRBJ2-2; 10 positions match TRBD1. The CDR3 runs 15 residues. CDR1 and CDR2 (germline): ENHRY, SYGVKD. With V trimmed by 10 bases and J by 3 bases, 8 bases remained unmatched. The CDR3 loop reads CATQGGTGDTGELFF. CDR3 nucleotides: TGTGCCACCCAAGGGGGGACAGGGGACACCGGGGAGCTGTTTTTT.

The chain uses TRBV27 and TRBJ1-4, with 7 bases that match TRBD1. Trimming took 0 bases from V and 6 from J; bases not matched to a gene: 10. The CDR3 totals 17 residues. CDR1 MNHEY and CDR2 SMNVEV come from the germline V gene (reference sequence). The CDR3 coding sequence is TGTGCCAGCAGTTTATCGGCACAGGGGCTCGGGGATGAAAAACTGTTTTTT. It yields the protein CASSLSAQGLGDEKLFF.